This T cell receptor beta chain comes out of a study of cytomegalovirus exposure and HLA in healthy donors. Study-level background: From some 190 million T cells, an earlier analysis saw around 120 million unique TCR beta sequences.

Notes on the study in general: The authors later found most CMV-associated TCR beta chains appeared HLA-restricted. One later analysis reportedly identified an Asian-associated ancestry cluster that showed fewer N-insertions than the approximately 700-donor mean. It was assumed in the presence/absence analyses that sequencing depth was roughly uniform across donors.

The primer mix had 60 Vbeta and 13 Jbeta primers. The assay was immunoSEQ multiplex PCR, and TCRdb's table has in-frame clones only and misses some. Among 60,000 to 90,000 clones, more than 65% were seen once, and the ten largest hold approximately 20%. This clone was seen a few times. No antigen is known for it. Sequencing was performed on PBMCs. This TCR was sampled from a man between 65 and 85 years old in good health and CMV-seropositive.

In nucleotides, the CDR3 is TGTGCCTGCCACAGGGATTCCTACGAGCAGTACTTC. Its translation: CACHRDSYEQYF. The J gene is TRBJ2-7, the V gene TRBV30; perhaps TRBD1 as D (6 bases). In germline, CDR1 is GTSNPN, CDR2 SVGIG (reference sequence). The V gene lost 6 bases and the J gene lost 1 base, with 10 bases spanning the gap. CDR3 length: 12 amino acids.